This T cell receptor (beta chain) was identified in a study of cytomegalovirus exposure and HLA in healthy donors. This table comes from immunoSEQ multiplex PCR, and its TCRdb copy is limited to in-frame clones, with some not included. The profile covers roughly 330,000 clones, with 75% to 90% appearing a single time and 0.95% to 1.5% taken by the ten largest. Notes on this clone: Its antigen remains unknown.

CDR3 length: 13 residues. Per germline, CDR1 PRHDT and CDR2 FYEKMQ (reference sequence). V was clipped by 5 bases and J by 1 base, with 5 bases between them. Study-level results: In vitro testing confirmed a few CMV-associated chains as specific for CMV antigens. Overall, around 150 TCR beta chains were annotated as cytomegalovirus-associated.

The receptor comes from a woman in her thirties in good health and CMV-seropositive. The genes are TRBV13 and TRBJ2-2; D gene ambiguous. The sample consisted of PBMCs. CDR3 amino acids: CASSPENTGELFF. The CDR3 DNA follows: TGTGCCAGCAGCCCGGAGAACACCGGGGAGCTGTTTTTT. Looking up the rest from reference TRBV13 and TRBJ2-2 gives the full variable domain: AAGVIQSPRHLIKEKRETATLKCYPIPRHDTVYWYQQGPGQDPQFLISFYEKMQSDKGSIPDRFSAQQFSDYHSELNMSSLELGDSALYFCASSPENTGELFFGEGSRLTVL.